The next 20 T cell receptor beta chains were all read from a single sample in a study of T cells in women clearing cervical HPV infection. Generated by immunoSEQ multiplex PCR, the TCRdb table keeps only in-frame clones and is missing some. The repertoire table contains 40,000 or so clones. Sample: blood buffy coat. The receptors were gathered from a woman aged 18 to 75 with a cervical HPV16 infection that either progressed to CIN3+ or cleared (not recorded which).

The CDR3 bases that were read are TGTGCCAGCAGTGTAGGGGAAAATAATTCACCG. Translated, it gives CASSVGENNSP. The entire CDR3 is CASSVGENNSPLFF. The V and J genes are TRBV6-1 and TRBJ2-2, with D possibly matching TRBD1 (5 bases). The sequence runs out 3 residues before the end of the CDR3; the remainder is reconstructed from the germline J gene. Germline CDR1 MNHNS, CDR2 SASEGT. The CDR3 has 14 amino acids.

To note about this clone: The read comes to an end 3 residues before the CDR3 does, leaving the germline J gene to fill in the end. This sequence joins TRBV19 and TRBJ1-2; D remains unclear. The CDR3 runs 15 residues. The germline V gene has CDR1 LNHDA and CDR2 SQIVND (reference sequence). CDR3 bases read: TGTGCCAGTAGTATAGATCTTCTCAGGTTCTACGAC. This translates into CASSIDLLRFYD. From start to end, the CDR3 is CASSIDLLRFYDYTF.

With respect to this clone: From the germline J gene comes the end of the CDR3, since the read stops 3 residues before it. This chain links TRBV10-3 with TRBJ2-1, with 7 nucleotides matching TRBD2. The CDR3 length is 14 residues. The ends lost 2 bases at V and 5 bases at J; junction bases unmatched: 3. Germline V gene lookup returns CDR1 ENHRY and CDR2 SYGVKD. The CDR3 DNA, read in part, is TGTGCCATCAGTGAGGCTAGCGGAGACAATGAG. It translates to CAISEASGDNE. The full CDR3 protein reads CAISEASGDNEQFF.

On this clone itself: The read finishes 3 residues shy of the CDR3 end, and the germline J gene is used to complete it. The gene calls are TRBV5-1 and TRBJ1-1; D gene unclear. The germline V gene encodes CDR1 SGHRS and CDR2 YFSETQ. Trimming took 0 bases from V and 0 from J, leaving 9 bases between them. This CDR3 comprises 15 residues. CDR3: CASSLDLSLNTEAFF. The DNA read from the CDR3 is TGCGCCAGCAGCTTGGACCTAAGCCTGAACACTGAA. The full variable domain, its missing parts supplied by reference TRBV5-1 and TRBJ1-1, is KAGVTQTPRYLIKTRGQQVTLSCSPISGHRSVSWYQQTPGQGLQFLFEYFSETQRNKGNFPGRFSGRQFSNSRSEMNVSTLELGDSALYLCASSLDLSLNTEAFFGQGTRLTVV.

Comment on this clone: The read terminates 3 residues ahead of where the CDR3 ends, so the germline J gene completes it. The chain couples TRBV5-1 to TRBJ2-2, with 7 bases identical to TRBD2. This CDR3 has 15 amino acids. Germline loops: CDR1 SGHRS, CDR2 YFSETQ. Trimming removed 0 bases from V and 4 bases from J; junction bases left unmatched: 3. The CDR3 loop is CASSLGTGGTGELFF. CDR3 DNA (partial): TGCGCCAGCAGCTTGGGGACGGGGGGCACCGGGGAG.

About this clone: Sequencing ends 3 residues short of the CDR3 end; the germline J gene provides the rest. This chain uses TRBV7-9 with TRBJ1-2; 9 nucleotides align to TRBD1. Germline V gene lookup returns CDR1 SEHNR and CDR2 FQNEAQ (reference sequence). The CDR3 extends over 15 amino acids. CDR3 DNA, as far as it was read: TGTGCCAGCAGCTCGTGGGACAGGGCATACAATGAC. It encodes CASSSWDRAYND. The full CDR3 is CASSSWDRAYNDYTF.

Regarding this clone: The read falls 3 residues short of the CDR3 end, and the missing part is taken from the germline J gene. This chain uses TRBV30 with TRBJ2-5; D may be TRBD1 (6 bases). Per the germline V gene, CDR1 is GTSNPN and CDR2 is SVGIG (reference sequence). V was trimmed by 3 bases and J by 2 bases, leaving 10 bases between them. This CDR3 contains 13 residues. The CDR3 loop is CAWRQGQQETQYF. The sequenced CDR3 bases are TGTGCCTGGAGACAGGGCCAACAAGAGACC.

About this clone itself: The observed sequence ends 3 residues before the CDR3 terminus, with the missing tail filled in from the germline J gene. The rearrangement links TRBV18 to TRBJ2-3; 10 nucleotides line up with TRBD1. V lost 6 bases, J lost 8 bases, and 11 bases stayed unmatched. CDR1 is KGHSH and CDR2 is LQKENI in the germline V gene. This CDR3 spans 15 amino acids. CDR3 region: CASSDGTGDLSTQYF. The covered CDR3 bases are TGTGCCAGCTCGGACGGGACAGGGGATTTGAGTACG. The full variable domain, completed using reference TRBV18 and TRBJ2-3, is NAGVMQNPRHLVRRRGQEARLRCSPMKGHSHVYWYRQLPEEGLKFMVYLQKENIIDESGMPKERFSAEFPKEGPSILRIQQVVRGDSAAYFCASSDGTGDLSTQYFGPGTRLTVL.

Turning to this clone: The CDR3 goes on 3 residues after the read ends, and that part is filled in from the germline J gene. The chain uses TRBV5-1 and TRBJ2-2, with 8 bases identical to TRBD1. Germline V lookup: CDR1 SGHRS, CDR2 YFSETQ. This CDR3 contains 14 residues. Trimming cost V 7 bases and J 1 base; bases outside gene matches: 3. Partial CDR3 DNA: TGCGCCAGCCATGACAGGGGGAACACCGGGGAG. This encodes CASHDRGNTGE. The entire CDR3 reads CASHDRGNTGELFF. The whole variable domain, filled in from reference TRBV5-1 and TRBJ2-2, reads KAGVTQTPRYLIKTRGQQVTLSCSPISGHRSVSWYQQTPGQGLQFLFEYFSETQRNKGNFPGRFSGRQFSNSRSEMNVSTLELGDSALYLCASHDRGNTGELFFGEGSRLTVL.

As regards this clone: The missing CDR3 end, 3 residues past where the read stops, is filled in from the germline J gene. The gene calls are TRBV13 and TRBJ2-7; D is ambiguous. Trimming took 2 bases from V and 1 from J, leaving 6 bases between them. There are 13 residues in the CDR3. Germline loops: CDR1 PRHDT, CDR2 FYEKMQ (reference sequence). The CDR3 sequence: CASSLLGSYEQYF. The sequenced CDR3 bases are TGTGCCAGCAGCTTATTAGGGTCCTACGAG.

As for this clone: The read halts 3 residues ahead of the CDR3 end, with the missing end drawn from the germline J gene. The chain combines TRBV11-1 with TRBJ2-1; TRBD2 is a possible D gene (6 bases). Per germline, CDR1 SGHAT and CDR2 FQDESV (reference sequence). V lost 4 bases and J 5 bases, leaving 15 bases between the germline ends. The CDR3 has 15 amino acids. The CDR3 region is CASSYVYGTDNEQFF. The sequenced part of the CDR3 DNA is TGTGCCAGCAGCTACGTTTATGGGACTGACAATGAG.

Remarks on this clone: The CDR3 is cut off 3 residues early in the read; its end comes from the germline J gene. The J gene is TRBJ2-3, the V gene TRBV2; TRBD2 matches 12 bases. This CDR3 region has 14 residues. In germline, CDR1 is SNHLY, CDR2 FYNNEI. The CDR3 sequence: CASSRLAGVETQYF. The CDR3 bases that were read are TGTGCCAGCAGTCGACTAGCGGGAGTAGAGACG.

Points on this clone: The CDR3 goes on 3 residues after the read ends, and that part is filled in from the germline J gene. V and J are TRBV7-2 and TRBJ2-7; no firm D call. Germline-derived CDR1 and CDR2 are SGHTA and FQGNSA. The CDR3 spans 15 residues. V was pared by 5 bases and J by 1 base, with 15 bases between. Incomplete CDR3 DNA: TGTGCCAGCAGCCGTGGGCAGGAGCTTTCCTACGAG. Translation gives CASSRGQELSYE. The entire CDR3 protein reads CASSRGQELSYEQYF.

Concerning this clone itself: Germline and junction disagree at one end, which may indicate a read error. The read stops 3 residues short of the end of the CDR3; the missing end is completed from the germline J gene. The chain uses TRBV19 and TRBJ1-3; D remains unclear. CDR3 length: 15 residues. Germline CDR1 is LNHDA and CDR2 is SQIVND (reference sequence). CDR3 region: CASRKVSDSGNTIYF. CDR3 DNA (partial): TGTGCCAGTAGGAAAGTGTCCGACTCTGGAAACACA.

Remarks on this clone: The CDR3 end falls 3 residues outside the read, so it is completed with the germline J gene. V gene TRBV11-2 combines with J gene TRBJ2-7; maybe TRBD2 (6 bases). CDR1 SGHAT and CDR2 FQNNGV come from the germline V gene. Trimming removed 8 bases from V and 3 bases from J, with 14 bases in between. This CDR3 is 13 amino acids long. The CDR3 protein is CASGGDWHYEQYF. The sequenced CDR3 bases are TGTGCCAGCGGAGGGGACTGGCACTACGAG.

A word on this clone: Read sequence stops 3 residues before the CDR3 end, and the germline J gene provides the missing end. This chain joins TRBV7-3 and TRBJ2-2, with TRBD2 matching over 8 bases. This CDR3 region has 16 residues. J was trimmed by 1 base and V by 3 bases; bases with no gene match: 4. Looked up from germline, CDR1 is SGHTA and CDR2 is FQGTGA. The part of the CDR3 DNA that was read is TGTGCCAGCAGCTTTTCCGGGGGGGGGAACACCGGGGAG. It encodes CASSFSGGGNTGE. The full CDR3 reads CASSFSGGGNTGELFF.

Worth noting for this clone: The DNA ends 3 residues before the CDR3 does, and the rest of the CDR3 is filled in from the germline J gene. This chain connects TRBV19 to TRBJ2-4; D possibly corresponds to TRBD1 (6 bases). This CDR3 contains 14 residues. The V gene's germline CDR1 is LNHDA and CDR2 SQIVND (reference sequence). The CDR3 region is CASRTELANYGQYF. The CDR3 DNA, read in part, is TGTGCCAGCCGGACAGAGTTAGCTAACTATGGT. Together with reference TRBV19 and TRBJ2-4, the CDR3 gives the full variable domain: DGGITQSPKYLFRKEGQNVTLSCEQNLNHDAMYWYRQDPGQGLRLIYYSQIVNDFQKGDIAEGYSVSREKKESFPLTVTSAQKNPTAFYLCASRTELANYGQYFGAGTRLSVL.

CDR3 bases read: TGTGCCAGTACCCCTCGGGGGTCGGATGAG. Translation gives CASTPRGSDE. In full, the CDR3 reads CASTPRGSDEQFF. This chain connects TRBV19 to TRBJ2-1; perhaps TRBD2 as D (6 bases). The CDR3 goes on 3 residues after the read ends, and that part is filled in from the germline J gene. The CDR3 spans 13 residues. V shed 7 bases and J shed 8 bases, with 15 bases lying between them. Germline CDR1 is LNHDA and CDR2 is SQIVND (reference sequence).

As for this clone: The read ends 3 residues before the CDR3 terminus; that terminus is restored from the germline J gene. This chain uses TRBV28 with TRBJ2-2; TRBD1 is a possible D gene (6 bases). The CDR3 has 14 residues. Germline CDR1 reads MDHEN; CDR2 reads SYDVKM. V was cut by 10 bases and J by 4 bases, with 16 bases left in between. This chain's CDR3 is CATRTWGRTGELFF. The DNA read from the CDR3 is TGTGCCACTCGGACCTGGGGGCGCACCGGGGAG. Looking up the rest from reference TRBV28 and TRBJ2-2 gives the full variable domain: DVKVTQSSRYLVKRTGEKVFLECVQDMDHENMFWYRQDPGLGLRLIYFSYDVKMKEKGDIPEGYSVSREKKERFSLILESASTNQTSMYLCATRTWGRTGELFFGEGSRLTVL.

Worth noting for this clone: The CDR3 end falls 3 residues outside the read, so it is completed with the germline J gene. This chain uses TRBV11-2 with TRBJ2-1, with TRBD2 as a possible D gene (6 bases). CDR3 length equals 11 residues. Germline CDR1 and CDR2: SGHAT and FQNNGV. V lost 8 bases and J 9 bases, leaving 11 bases between the germline ends. CDR3 DNA, as far as it was read: TGTGCCAGCGAACACGGGGGTGAG. Translated, it gives CASEHGGE. Given in full, the CDR3 is CASEHGGEQFF.